This entry lists 22 T cell receptor beta chains sequenced from one sample in a study of blood T cell repertoires in COVID-19. Here immunoSEQ multiplex PCR was the method, and the copy in TCRdb shows in-frame clones only, minus some. Among some 270,000 clones listed, approximately 84% were seen once. The sequencing input was PBMCs or T cells enriched from blood (not recorded which). Receptor source: a man aged 45-65 years who had recovered from COVID-19.

The V and J genes are TRBV4-1 and TRBJ1-6, with D possibly matching TRBD1 (6 bases). Deletions cut 1 base from V and 9 bases from J, with 16 bases between. The CDR3 sequence is 16 residues long. Looked up from germline, CDR1 is MGHRA and CDR2 is YSYEKL. In DNA form, the CDR3 reads TGCGCCAGCAGCCAAGGCGGCCAGCTAGGGGGTTCACCCCTCCACTTT. Encoded protein: CASSQGGQLGGSPLHF.

This sequence joins TRBV7-3 and TRBJ2-3, with TRBD2 identical over 7 bases. CDR1 is SGHTA and CDR2 is FQGTGA in the germline V gene. Trimming took 8 bases from V and 8 from J; bases not matched to a gene: 7. The CDR3 contains 12 residues. The CDR3 coding sequence is TGTGCCAGCGGGCTTAGGGAGGGTACGCAGTATTTT. Its translation: CASGLREGTQYF.

The V gene is TRBV7-9, the J gene TRBJ2-5; 7 positions match TRBD2. CDR3 size: 16 residues. CDR1 and CDR2 from the germline V gene are SEHNR and FQNEAQ (reference sequence). V dropped 1 base and J dropped 3; count of bases not matched to a gene: 8. The CDR3 nucleotides read TGTGCCAGCAGCTTAGTGCGAGCGGGGAGTAAAGAGACCCAGTACTTC. Residues: CASSLVRAGSKETQYF.

This clone was recorded only once. An end of the junction differs from the germline gene, which may be a read error. The CDR3 DNA reads TGTGCCAGCAGTTCTGGACTAGCCTCCCACGAGCAGTACTTC. Translation gives CASSSGLASHEQYF. V and J are TRBV6-2 or TRBV6-3 and TRBJ2-7; 8 bases agree with TRBD2. The CDR3 covers 14 residues. Germline lookup yields CDR1 MNHEY and CDR2 SVGEGT.

This chain uses TRBV4-1 with TRBJ2-7, with 9 positions matching TRBD2. Germline CDR1 MGHRA, CDR2 YSYEKL. Losses at the gene ends were 0 bases for V and 3 bases for J; bases not matched to a gene: 3. The CDR3 has 15 amino acids. CDR3: CASSQEPSGNYEQYF. In DNA, the CDR3 is TGCGCCAGCAGCCAAGAACCTAGCGGGAACTACGAGCAGTACTTC.

V gene TRBV28 combines with J gene TRBJ1-2; 7 nucleotides match TRBD1. J lost 5 bases, V lost 5 bases, and 11 bases had no gene match. The CDR3 runs to 15 residues. The germline CDR1 and CDR2 sequences are MDHEN and SYDVKM. The CDR3, as DNA: TGTGCCAGCAGTCCGCCGACAGGGATAGCTTATGGCTACACCTTC. Translated, it gives CASSPPTGIAYGYTF.

V and J are TRBV6-2 or TRBV6-3 and TRBJ1-1, with TRBD1 identical over 7 bases. Germline lookup yields CDR1 MNHEY and CDR2 SVGEGT. The CDR3 totals 16 residues. Unmatched junction bases numbered 10, after V lost 6 bases and J lost 0 bases. The CDR3 reads CASSRNPGGVNTEAFF. CDR3 DNA: TGTGCCAGCAGCCGTAACCCAGGGGGAGTGAACACTGAAGCTTTCTTT.

The table lists this clone with a few counts. This rearrangement joins TRBV2 to TRBJ2-2, with D possibly matching TRBD2 (5 bases). The CDR3 consists of 15 residues. CDR1 is SNHLY, CDR2 FYNNEI, per germline. V lost 7 bases and J lost 5, with 17 bases in between. CDR3 bases: TGTGCCAGCAACGAGGCAAGCAGGAGGACCGGGGAGCTGTTTTTT. Encoded protein: CASNEASRRTGELFF.

The rearrangement links TRBV2 to TRBJ1-1; D possibly corresponds to TRBD1 (5 bases). The ends were cut back, 10 bases at V and 0 bases at J, with 27 bases in the middle. Looked up from germline, CDR1 is SNHLY and CDR2 is FYNNEI. This CDR3 spans 18 amino acids. The CDR3 DNA reads TGTGCCAATCTCGCTCGGGGGGGGAGAGCGGTGGTGAACACTGAAGCTTTCTTT. The encoded protein is CANLARGGRAVVNTEAFF.

This chain joins TRBV5-1 and TRBJ2-7, with a possible D match to TRBD1 (9 bases). Trimming cost V 4 bases and J 5 bases, with 22 bases left between them. CDR3 length equals 16 residues. The germline V gene encodes CDR1 SGHRS and CDR2 YFSETQ. The CDR3 nucleotides read TGCGCCAGCAGCCCGGGCGGGGGGACAGGGATACACGAGCAGTACTTC. This sequence encodes CASSPGGGTGIHEQYF.

This clone was picked up one time. The genes are TRBV5-1 and TRBJ2-5; TRBD1 is a possible D gene (6 bases). Per germline, CDR1 SGHRS and CDR2 YFSETQ. V shed 0 bases and J shed 5 bases, with 14 bases lying between them. The CDR3 covers 15 residues. The CDR3 nucleotides are TGCGCCAGCAGCTTGGCACTAGGGGGTCAGGAGACCCAGTACTTC. Amino acids: CASSLALGGQETQYF.

The genes are TRBV27 and TRBJ2-1, with 9 bases matching TRBD2. The length of the CDR3 is 16 residues. CDR1 MNHEY and CDR2 SMNVEV come from the germline V gene (reference sequence). J lost 1 base, V lost 2 bases, and 3 bases had no gene match. The CDR3 here is CASSLGAGGSYNEQFF. CDR3 DNA: TGTGCCAGCAGTTTAGGAGCGGGAGGATCCTACAATGAGCAGTTCTTC.

This clone was detected only a few times. V is TRBV5-1 and J is TRBJ1-1; unclear D gene. V was trimmed by 0 bases and J by 10 bases, leaving 16 bases between them. The CDR3 spans 14 residues. Germline V gives CDR1 SGHRS, CDR2 YFSETQ. The CDR3 nucleotides are TGCGCCAGCAGCTTGGTGTCAGAATCCAAAGTAGCTTTCTTT. Translated: CASSLVSESKVAFF.

V gene TRBV24-1 combines with J gene TRBJ1-6; 7 nucleotides match TRBD1. Germline lookup yields CDR1 KGHDR and CDR2 SFDVKD. The CDR3 contains 17 residues. V trimming: 1 base; J trimming: 5 bases; junction bases outside the gene matches: 7. Here the CDR3 reads CATSDFTRDSNNSPLHF. The CDR3 nucleotides are TGTGCCACCAGTGATTTTACCCGGGACAGCAATAATTCACCCCTCCACTTT.

This sequence joins TRBV18 and TRBJ1-2; 10 positions agree with TRBD1. This CDR3 has 15 amino acids. Germline V lookup: CDR1 KGHSH, CDR2 LQKENI. V was pared by 2 bases and J by 1 base, with 1 base of the junction left unmatched. The CDR3 DNA sequence: TGTGCCAGCTCACCAGGGACAGGGGTTAACTATGGCTACACCTTC. Translating gives CASSPGTGVNYGYTF.

V usage is TRBV5-1 and J usage is TRBJ1-1; 8 bases fit TRBD1. This CDR3 region has 15 residues. Trimming cost V 6 bases and J 4 bases; bases outside gene matches: 11. The germline CDR1 and CDR2 sequences are SGHRS and YFSETQ. The CDR3 is CASTSQGAQGTEAFF. The CDR3 DNA reads TGCGCCAGCACCAGCCAGGGGGCGCAGGGCACTGAAGCTTTCTTT.

The chain links TRBV4-2 to TRBJ2-7; a possible D gene is TRBD2 (6 bases). With 1 base removed from V and 3 bases from J, the gap between germline ends came to 22 bases. The CDR3 is 18 residues long. Germline values: CDR1 LGHNA, CDR2 YNFKEQ. The CDR3: CASSQVSRGWGDYYEQYF. As DNA, the CDR3 is TGTGCCAGCAGCCAAGTTTCGAGGGGTTGGGGGGATTACTACGAGCAGTACTTC.

J is TRBJ2-7 and V is TRBV27, with a tentative D call TRBD1 (6 bases). The germline V gene encodes CDR1 MNHEY and CDR2 SMNVEV (reference sequence). Trimming cost V 2 bases and J 0 bases, with 11 bases left between them. The CDR3 has 15 amino acids. CDR3 nucleotides: TGTGCCAGCAGTTTAAAAGGGACACTCTCCTACGAGCAGTACTTC. Amino acids: CASSLKGTLSYEQYF.

The chain employs TRBV27 and TRBJ1-4; D is possibly TRBD1 (5 bases). The V end lost 4 bases, the J end lost 10 bases, and 10 bases lay between the germline ends. The CDR3 extends over 12 amino acids. Germline-derived CDR1 and CDR2 are MNHEY and SMNVEV (reference sequence). CDR3 region: CASSSTGGKLFF. CDR3 nucleotide sequence: TGTGCCAGCAGTTCTACGGGGGGAAAACTGTTTTTT.

The V gene is TRBV11-3, the J gene TRBJ1-4; TRBD1 matches 7 bases. Germline values: CDR1 SGHNT, CDR2 YENEEA. The CDR3 is made up of 14 amino acids. V was clipped by 0 bases and J by 5 bases; unmatched bases: 0. CDR3 in DNA: TGTGCCAGCAGCTTAGACAGGGGGAATGAAAAACTGTTTTTT. The encoded protein is CASSLDRGNEKLFF.

The J gene is TRBJ2-3, the V gene TRBV29-1; 12 positions agree with TRBD2. The V gene end was trimmed by 7 bases and the J gene end by 5 bases; junction bases not matched to a gene: 10. Per the germline V gene, CDR1 is SQVTM and CDR2 is ANQGSEA. There are 15 residues in the CDR3. CDR3: CSAVTSGSSGDTQYF. The CDR3 coding sequence is TGCAGCGCCGTGACTAGCGGGAGCTCTGGAGATACGCAGTATTTT.

The V and J genes are TRBV7-9 and TRBJ2-1, with a tentative D call TRBD2 (5 bases). The CDR3 consists of 13 residues. Germline V gene data show CDR1 as SEHNR and CDR2 as FQNEAQ (reference sequence). The ends were cut back, 8 bases at V and 5 bases at J, with 13 bases in the middle. CDR3 nucleotides: TGTGCCAGCTCAGGCGGGCTGGACAATGAGCAGTTCTTC. Its translation: CASSGGLDNEQFF.